The present TCR beta chain was sequenced within a study of T cell responses to AZD1222 COVID-19 vaccine. Points from the study as a whole: The sample set comprised mostly white British donors with more females, and clonal diversity was possibly underestimated. Among those given AZD1222, only six were seropositive at baseline.

The protocol was immunoSEQ multiplex PCR, while the TCRdb copy is restricted to in-frame clones and leaves out a portion. Here the sample spans 45,000 to 65,000 clones, 80% being singletons. As to this clone: The antigen remains undetermined.

The TCR comes from an adult who received the AZD1222 COVID-19 vaccine. The source was peripheral blood, collected 28 days after the second AZD1222 dose.

In DNA form, the CDR3 reads TGTGCCAGCAGCTCAAGGCCAGGAGGCTACACCTTC. Translated: CASSSRPGGYTF. This chain links TRBV3-1 (or the pseudogene TRBV3-2) with TRBJ1-2; unclear D gene. The CDR3 runs to 12 residues. The germline CDR1 and CDR2 sequences are LGHDT and YNNKEL (reference sequence). Trimming shortened V by 5 bases and J by 8 bases, and 12 bases separated the two germline ends.